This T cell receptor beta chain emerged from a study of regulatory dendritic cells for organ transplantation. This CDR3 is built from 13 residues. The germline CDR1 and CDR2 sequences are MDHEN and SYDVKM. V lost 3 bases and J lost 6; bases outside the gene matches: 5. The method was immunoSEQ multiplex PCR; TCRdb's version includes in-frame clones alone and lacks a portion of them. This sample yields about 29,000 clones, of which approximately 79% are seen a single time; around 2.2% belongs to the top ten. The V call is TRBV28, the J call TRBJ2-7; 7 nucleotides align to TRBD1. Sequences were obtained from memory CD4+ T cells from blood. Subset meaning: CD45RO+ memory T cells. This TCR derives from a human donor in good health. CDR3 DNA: TGTGCCAGCAGTTTGGACAGGAGACGCGAGCAGTACTTC. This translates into CASSLDRRREQYF.